A selection of T cell receptor beta chains follows, all from one sample in a study of T cells in Graves' hyperthyroidism and ophthalmopathy. Each CDR3 protein is one row after TCRdb ran MiXCR on the multiplex PCR reads. The sample consists of hundreds of thousands of distinct CDR3 sequences, roughly 40% of them appearing once. Sequenced input: blood. These receptors were collected from a man in his late teens or twenties with Graves' hyperthyroidism. Each CDR3 is given with its conserved first and last residue. D genes are given only for firm matches. Size is stated for part of the rows, as once, few or many counts, or as a class when the clone is expanded.

V	D	J	size	CDR3	DNA
TRBV5-1	-	TRBJ1-4	once	CASSQDYVAAFDEKLFF	TGCGCCAGCAGCCAAGATTACGTCGCAGCTTTTGATGAAAAACTGTTTTTT
TRBV11-2	-	TRBJ2-2	few	CASTWRTGELFF	TGTGCCAGCACATGGAGGACCGGGGAGCTGTTTTTT
TRBV10-2	TRBD1	TRBJ1-1	many	CASEQGARDTEAFF	TGCGCCAGCGAGCAGGGGGCGCGGGACACTGAAGCTTTCTTT
TRBV5-4	-	TRBJ2-7	few	CASSLDRTGEQYF	TGTGCCAGCAGCTTGGACAGGACGGGCGAGCAGTACTTC
TRBV2	-	TRBJ2-7	-	CASSEERWVSYEQYF	TGTGCCAGCAGTGAGGAGCGGTGGGTCTCCTACGAGCAGTACTTC
TRBV7-9	TRBD2	TRBJ2-5	few	CASTKRLGTSGRQYQETQYF	TGTGCCAGCACCAAAAGACTGGGGACTAGCGGGAGGCAGTACCAAGAGACCCAGTACTTC
TRBV5-1	-	TRBJ1-5	-	CASSLGVDSNQPQHF	TGCGCCAGCTCTCTAGGGGTCGATAGCAATCAGCCCCAGCATTTT
TRBV20-1	TRBD1	TRBJ2-5	many	CSARRDRQETQYF	TGCAGTGCTAGGAGGGACAGACAAGAGACCCAGTACTTC
TRBV7-2	-	TRBJ2-2	-	CASSLYGGTGELFF	TGTGCCAGCAGCTTATATGGGGGCACCGGGGAGCTGTTTTTT
TRBV20-1	-	TRBJ1-5	-	CSARAGSLGQPQHF	TGCAGTGCTAGAGCGGGGTCGCTAGGCCAGCCCCAGCATTTT
TRBV10-3	-	TRBJ1-1	many	CASRGAGTEAFF	TGTGCCTCGCGGGGGGCAGGGACTGAAGCTTTCTTT
TRBV9	-	TRBJ2-5	few	CASSVYPGETQYF	TGTGCCAGCAGCGTATACCCCGGGGAGACCCAGTACTTC
TRBV12-3/TRBV12-4	TRBD2	TRBJ2-7	few	CASSLWERGSEQYF	TGTGCCAGCAGTTTATGGGAGCGGGGTAGTGAGCAGTACTTC
TRBV20-1	TRBD2	TRBJ2-7	few	CSAKRGGEQYF	TGCAGTGCTAAGCGGGGAGGCGAGCAGTACTTC
TRBV15	-	TRBJ1-6	once	CATSILGSPLHF	TGTGCCACCAGCATCTTAGGGTCACCCCTCCACTTT
TRBV2	-	TRBJ1-5	-	CASRGGGGYSNQPQHF	TGTGCCAGCAGAGGTGGGGGGGGGTATAGCAATCAGCCCCAGCATTTT
TRBV5-1	-	TRBJ1-3	-	CASTRGFGNTIYF	TGCGCCAGCACTCGGGGATTTGGAAACACCATATATTTT
TRBV7-9	-	TRBJ2-7	few	CASSLWVSYEQYF	TGTGCCAGCAGCTTATGGGTCTCCTACGAGCAGTACTTC
TRBV7-9	-	TRBJ2-2	-	CASSLPERQPNTGELFF	TGTGCCAGCAGCTTACCTGAGAGACAACCGAACACCGGGGAGCTGTTTTTT
TRBV4-1	-	TRBJ1-6	-	CASSQDERGSDNSPLHF	TGTGCCAGCAGCCAAGATGAAAGGGGATCCGATAATTCACCCCTCCACTTT
TRBV13	TRBD1	TRBJ1-2	-	CVSSDRGSSVYGYTF	TGTGTCAGCAGCGACAGGGGTTCATCGGTATATGGCTACACCTTC
TRBV7-2	-	TRBJ1-5	-	CASSPSLTGYSNQPQHF	TGTGCCAGCAGCCCTTCCCTCACAGGGTATAGCAATCAGCCCCAGCATTTT
TRBV7-2	-	TRBJ2-7	-	CASSLAPQDYYGQYF	TGTGCCAGCAGCTTAGCCCCACAGGATTACTACGGGCAGTACTTC
TRBV7-9	-	TRBJ2-5	-	CASSPLGWYQETQYF	TGTGCCAGCAGCCCCTTAGGTTGGTACCAAGAGACCCAGTACTTC
TRBV11-1	-	TRBJ2-7	-	CASSPQRDLDEQYF	TGTGCCAGCAGCCCGCAACGAGACCTGGACGAGCAGTACTTC
TRBV20-1	TRBD2	TRBJ2-5	-	CSARATSGRNQETQYF	TGCAGTGCTAGAGCAACTAGCGGGAGAAACCAAGAGACCCAGTACTTC
TRBV2	-	TRBJ1-2	once	CASSRDDYGYTF	TGTGCCAGCAGTAGGGACGATTATGGCTACACCTTC
TRBV10-3	-	TRBJ1-2	-	CAISNDRGYTF	TGTGCCATCAGTAACGACAGGGGCTACACCTTC
TRBV13	-	TRBJ2-7	-	CASSAGPLGDEQYF	TGTGCCAGCAGCGCCGGACCCCTGGGCGACGAGCAGTACTTC
TRBV9	-	TRBJ1-1	-	CASSGGGGMAEAFF	TGTGCCAGCAGCGGAGGAGGGGGTATGGCTGAAGCTTTCTTT
TRBV12-3/TRBV12-4	-	TRBJ1-5	few	CASSPYSGDQPQHF	TGTGCCAGCAGCCCCTACAGTGGGGATCAGCCCCAGCATTTT
TRBV12-3/TRBV12-4	-	TRBJ1-4	-	CASSLGLSNEKLFF	TGTGCCAGCAGTTTGGGGCTTTCTAATGAAAAACTGTTTTTT
TRBV25-1	-	TRBJ1-4	-	CASSVPGTFNEKLFF	TGTGCCAGCAGTGTCCCGGGCACCTTTAATGAAAAACTGTTTTTT
TRBV29-1	-	TRBJ2-3	-	CSVEGPGDTQYF	TGCAGCGTTGAAGGCCCGGGGGATACGCAGTATTTT
TRBV6-5	TRBD2	TRBJ2-5	few	CASRLSGGQETQYF	TGTGCCAGCCGCCTTTCGGGAGGTCAAGAGACCCAGTACTTC
TRBV9	TRBD1	TRBJ2-5	few	CASSEGQADKETQYF	TGTGCCAGCAGCGAGGGACAGGCGGACAAAGAGACCCAGTACTTC
TRBV9	-	TRBJ2-7	few	CASSLSVGSSYEQYF	TGTGCCAGCAGCTTATCAGTGGGGAGCTCCTACGAGCAGTACTTC
TRBV19	-	TRBJ1-1	few	CASSIPWKAERTEAFF	TGTGCCAGTAGTATCCCCTGGAAGGCGGAAAGAACTGAAGCTTTCTTT
TRBV20-1	-	TRBJ1-6	-	CSARGILEIYNSPLHF	TGCAGTGCTAGAGGGATCTTAGAAATCTATAATTCACCCCTCCACTTT
TRBV12-3/TRBV12-4	-	TRBJ2-7	-	CASSLAPPSSYEQYF	TGTGCCAGCAGTTTAGCGCCCCCGAGCTCCTACGAGCAGTACTTC
TRBV5-4	TRBD1	TRBJ1-1	few	CASTPRGGDTEAFF	TGTGCCAGTACCCCCAGGGGGGGTGACACTGAAGCTTTCTTT
TRBV7-2	TRBD2	TRBJ2-7	few	CASSMGTSGPSYEQYF	TGTGCCAGCAGCATGGGGACTAGCGGGCCCTCCTACGAGCAGTACTTC
TRBV24-1	TRBD1	TRBJ1-2	-	CATSTGGNGYTF	TGTGCCACCAGTACAGGGGGAAATGGCTACACCTTC
TRBV15	-	TRBJ1-1	many	CATSRGPGNTEAFF	TGTGCCACCAGCAGAGGTCCCGGGAACACTGAAGCTTTCTTT
TRBV7-6	-	TRBJ2-7	-	CASSPNRAGLSSYEQYF	TGTGCCAGCAGCCCCAACAGGGCGGGACTTAGCTCCTACGAGCAGTACTTC
TRBV19	-	TRBJ1-1	many	CASSDMNTEAFF	TGTGCCAGTAGCGACATGAACACTGAAGCTTTCTTT
TRBV10-3	TRBD1	TRBJ2-2	many	CAIKNRDRDTGELFF	TGTGCCATCAAGAACCGGGACAGGGACACCGGGGAGCTGTTTTTT
TRBV7-9	-	TRBJ2-7	few	CASSPPPVGTRYEQYF	TGTGCCAGCAGCCCCCCCCCTGTGGGAACCCGTTACGAGCAGTACTTC
TRBV20-1	-	TRBJ1-6	many	CSARDWGADSPLHF	TGCAGTGCTAGAGATTGGGGGGCTGATTCACCCCTCCACTTT
TRBV7-2	-	TRBJ1-1	few	CASSLDWGGSMNTEAFF	TGTGCCAGCAGCCTCGATTGGGGGGGCAGTATGAACACTGAAGCTTTCTTT
TRBV5-1	-	TRBJ2-7	-	CASSPRGSGEEEQYF	TGCGCCAGCAGCCCCAGGGGAAGCGGTGAGGAGGAGCAGTACTTC
TRBV19	-	TRBJ1-1	many	CASSMESLNTEAFF	TGTGCCAGTAGTATGGAGAGCCTGAACACTGAAGCTTTCTTT
TRBV7-6	-	TRBJ2-5	-	CASSQTGGRAETQYF	TGTGCTAGCAGCCAGACCGGGGGTAGGGCAGAGACCCAGTACTTC
TRBV29-1	-	TRBJ2-2	many	CSVTGTINTGELFF	TGCAGCGTGACCGGGACCATTAACACCGGGGAGCTGTTTTTT
TRBV20-1	-	TRBJ1-4	few	CSARSGGRGEKLFF	TGCAGTGCTAGGTCGGGGGGGAGAGGAGAAAAACTGTTTTTT
TRBV19	TRBD1	TRBJ1-1	many	CASSTIQGARDTEAFF	TGTGCCAGTAGTACAATACAGGGGGCGAGGGACACTGAAGCTTTCTTT
TRBV3-1	-	TRBJ1-2	few	CASSLGEVNGYTF	TGTGCCAGCAGTCTGGGGGAAGTCAATGGCTACACCTTC
TRBV7-6	-	TRBJ1-3	-	CASSLEGVTGNTIYF	TGTGCCAGCAGCTTAGAAGGGGTAACTGGAAACACCATATATTTT
TRBV15	TRBD1	TRBJ1-2	-	CATSRDIGQGIGNGYTF	TGTGCCACCAGCAGAGATATAGGACAGGGGATCGGCAATGGCTACACCTTC
TRBV7-9	TRBD1	TRBJ2-7	many	CASRRQGQDEQYF	TGTGCCAGCAGACGACAGGGGCAAGACGAGCAGTACTTC